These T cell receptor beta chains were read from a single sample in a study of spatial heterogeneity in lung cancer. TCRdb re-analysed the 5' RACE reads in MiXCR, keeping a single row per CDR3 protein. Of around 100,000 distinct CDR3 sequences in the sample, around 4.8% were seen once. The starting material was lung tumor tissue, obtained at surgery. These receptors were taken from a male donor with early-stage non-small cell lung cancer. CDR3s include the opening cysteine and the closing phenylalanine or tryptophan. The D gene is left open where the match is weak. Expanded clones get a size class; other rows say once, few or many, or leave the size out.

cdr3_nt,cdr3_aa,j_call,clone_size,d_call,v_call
TGTGCCAGCAGTTTTCAAAGGGGGGGACAGGGTTTTCCTTCTTACAGTTCACCCCTCCACTTT,CASSFQRGGQGFPSYSSPLHF,TRBJ1-6,many,TRBD1,TRBV27
TGTGCCAGCCAGGGGATTACTGGGGCCAACGTCCTGACTTTC,CASQGITGANVLTF,TRBJ2-6,many,NA,TRBV28
TGTGCCACAACAACTTGGGGACGGCGGAATGACTCTGGAAACACCATATATTTT,CATTTWGRRNDSGNTIYF,TRBJ1-3,few,NA,TRBV6-5
TGTGCCAGCCACCCTCCGGGGAGGGAGGTCGCCGGGGAGCTGTTTTTT,CASHPPGREVAGELFF,TRBJ2-2,few,TRBD2,TRBV5-5
TGTGCCACCGTCTCTGAGGGCGGAAACACCATATATTTT,CATVSEGGNTIYF,TRBJ1-3,many,NA,TRBV6-5
TGTGCCAGCAGTTTTAGGGCAGACTCTGAAGCTTTCTTT,CASSFRADSEAFF,TRBJ1-1,few,NA,TRBV12-3/TRBV12-4
TGCGCCAGCAGCCAGGGATTTGGCTACACCTTC,CASSQGFGYTF,TRBJ1-2,many,NA,TRBV4-1
TGCAGTGCTAACCGAGGTTGGAATGAGCAGTTCTTC,CSANRGWNEQFF,TRBJ2-1,many,NA,TRBV20-1
TGTGCCAGCAGCTTACTTGGCGCCGGGAATGAGCAGTTCTTC,CASSLLGAGNEQFF,TRBJ2-1,many,NA,TRBV7-9
TGTGCCAGCAGTATGGAGACCCAGTACTTC,CASSMETQYF,TRBJ2-5,many,NA,TRBV2
TGCGCCAGCAGTCTAGGGAGCGGGAGGGGAGACAATGAGCAGTTCTTC,CASSLGSGRGDNEQFF,TRBJ2-1,many,TRBD2,TRBV4-1
TGCGCCAGCAGCTTGGATGGGGATAACTATGGCTACACCTTC,CASSLDGDNYGYTF,TRBJ1-2,many,NA,TRBV5-1
TGTGCCATCTCCAGACAGCCGAACACCGGGGAGCTGTTTTTT,CAISRQPNTGELFF,TRBJ2-2,many,NA,TRBV6-2/TRBV6-3
TGTGCCAGCAGTTCTAGACCGCTGGATAATTCACCCCTCCACTTT,CASSSRPLDNSPLHF,TRBJ1-6,many,NA,TRBV6-5
TGCGCCAGCAGCCATTTCACCGGGGAGCTGTTTTTT,CASSHFTGELFF,TRBJ2-2,many,NA,TRBV4-1
TGTGCCATCAGACCACTCACTGAGGGTATAGGGAGTGCAGATACGCAGTATTTT,CAIRPLTEGIGSADTQYF,TRBJ2-3,many,NA,TRBV10-3
TGTGCCAGCAGTTTGCTCCTAGCGGGAGGGCCGGATACGCAGTATTTT,CASSLLLAGGPDTQYF,TRBJ2-3,many,TRBD2,TRBV12-3/TRBV12-4
TGTGCCAGCAGCGTAGGGCTAGCGGGAGATACGCAGTATTTT,CASSVGLAGDTQYF,TRBJ2-3,many,TRBD2,TRBV9
TGTGCCAGCCATAACACCGGGGAGCTGTTTTTT,CASHNTGELFF,TRBJ2-2,many,NA,TRBV7-3
TGTGCCAGCAGCCTATTAGCGGGTACCAGGGGTTACAATGAGCAGTTCTTC,CASSLLAGTRGYNEQFF,TRBJ2-1,NA,NA,TRBV4-2
TGTGCCAGCAGTCATAGACTAGCGGGAGATTACAATGAGCAGTTCTTC,CASSHRLAGDYNEQFF,TRBJ2-1,NA,TRBD2,TRBV27
TGTGCCAGCAGTTTTCCCCAGAGCTCCTACAATGAGCAGTTCTTC,CASSFPQSSYNEQFF,TRBJ2-1,many,NA,TRBV28
TGTGCCAGCATGGGACTAGCGGGACTTGAGCAGTTCTTC,CASMGLAGLEQFF,TRBJ2-1,NA,TRBD2,TRBV2
TGTGCCAGCAGTTTTAGGCAGGGCCAGGGGGAGCAGTACTTC,CASSFRQGQGEQYF,TRBJ2-7,few,NA,TRBV12-3/TRBV12-4
TGCAGTGCTCCCCCCGCTGACAGGGGAGCCTACGAGCAGTACTTC,CSAPPADRGAYEQYF,TRBJ2-7,NA,TRBD1,TRBV20-1
TGTGCCAGTAGGGACAGGGGGTCGAGTCAGCCCCAGCATTTT,CASRDRGSSQPQHF,TRBJ1-5,many,TRBD1,TRBV28
TGTGCCAGCTGCTTTAAGGGACTAGCCAGTGAGCAGTTCTTC,CASCFKGLASEQFF,TRBJ2-1,many,TRBD2,TRBV6-1
TGTGCCAGCAGTTTATCGAATCTAGTACGGGCTGAAGCTTTCTTT,CASSLSNLVRAEAFF,TRBJ1-1,many,NA,TRBV27
TGCGCCAGCAGCCAAGTCCCTGGATCGATGGAGCAGTACTTC,CASSQVPGSMEQYF,TRBJ2-7,many,NA,TRBV4-1
TGCAGCCCTAAACAGGGGAGGATTGAGCAGTTCTTC,CSPKQGRIEQFF,TRBJ2-1,many,NA,TRBV20-1
TGTGCCGCATGGGGACGGGGGAGTCAGCCCCAGCATTTT,CAAWGRGSQPQHF,TRBJ1-5,many,NA,TRBV28
TGTGCCAGCAGTGAGAGGCGCGCCGAGCAGTACTTC,CASSERRAEQYF,TRBJ2-7,NA,NA,TRBV2
TGCGCCAGCAGTGTCCCGCTAGCGGGAGGGCGGGATGAGCAGTTCTTC,CASSVPLAGGRDEQFF,TRBJ2-1,many,TRBD2,TRBV10-2
TGTGCTAGTGGTTTCCCTAACCCAGATACGCAGTATTTT,CASGFPNPDTQYF,TRBJ2-3,many,NA,TRBV12-5
TGTGCCAGCAGCTTGGTTGTGAGCAGGAACACTGAAGCTTTCTTT,CASSLVVSRNTEAFF,TRBJ1-1,few,NA,TRBV5-4
TGTGCCAGCAGCCCGGCTGGCACAGATACGCAGTATTTT,CASSPAGTDTQYF,TRBJ2-3,many,NA,TRBV2
TGTGCCAGCAGCCAAGCCCCGCGGGGCACAGATACGCAGTATTTT,CASSQAPRGTDTQYF,TRBJ2-3,NA,NA,TRBV4-2
TGTGCCAGCAGTTCTCCCGGGACAGACACAGATACGCAGTATTTT,CASSSPGTDTDTQYF,TRBJ2-3,many,TRBD1,TRBV28
TGTGCCAGCAGCTTTCCGGTCTACGGGAGGTTAGAGACCCAGTACTTC,CASSFPVYGRLETQYF,TRBJ2-5,many,TRBD2,TRBV7-8
TGCGCCAGCAGCTTTAGAGGATCAGGCGCGGGAGCTGGGGAGCAGTACTTC,CASSFRGSGAGAGEQYF,TRBJ2-7,many,TRBD2,TRBV5-1
TGTGCCAGCACCTTGGACGGAAATCAGCCCCAGCATTTT,CASTLDGNQPQHF,TRBJ1-5,few,NA,TRBV7-2
TGTGCCATCAGTGACAACAGGGGTGGCACAGATACGCAGTATTTT,CAISDNRGGTDTQYF,TRBJ2-3,many,TRBD1,TRBV10-3
TGTGCCAGCAGTAGAAGCGGGGTCTCCTACAATGAGCAGTTCTTC,CASSRSGVSYNEQFF,TRBJ2-1,many,TRBD2,TRBV28
TGTGCCAGCAGTCCTACCCCCTCGACAGGGTGGGACACTGAAGCTTTCTTT,CASSPTPSTGWDTEAFF,TRBJ1-1,many,TRBD1,TRBV6-2/TRBV6-3
TGTGCCAGCAGCTTTCAGTTCTTC,CASSFQFF,TRBJ2-1,many,NA,TRBV7-2
TGTGCCATCAGTGCGGGAAGAGCGGGACTTAAAGATGAGCAGTTCTTC,CAISAGRAGLKDEQFF,TRBJ2-1,many,TRBD2,TRBV10-3
TGCAGCGCACCAGTCCGGAAGGTCTCCTACAATGAGCAGTTCTTC,CSAPVRKVSYNEQFF,TRBJ2-1,many,NA,TRBV29-1
TGTGCCAGCAGTTTGAAGCGGGAGGACCTTAGCACAGATACGCAGTATTTT,CASSLKREDLSTDTQYF,TRBJ2-3,NA,TRBD2,TRBV12-3/TRBV12-4
TGTGCCAGCAGCACCCCCGAGTTCGAGCAGTACTTC,CASSTPEFEQYF,TRBJ2-7,many,NA,TRBV6-6
TGTGCCAGCAGCACCGATCAGGGGCTCTCCTACGAGCAGTACTTC,CASSTDQGLSYEQYF,TRBJ2-7,many,NA,TRBV7-9
TGTGCCAGCAGTCGACAGGCGTCCTATGGCTACACCTTC,CASSRQASYGYTF,TRBJ1-2,many,NA,TRBV12-3/TRBV12-4
TGTGCCACGGGGGTGTCAGCGAACACCGGGGAGCTGTTTTTT,CATGVSANTGELFF,TRBJ2-2,few,NA,TRBV6-2/TRBV6-3
TGTGCCAGCAGTGACTGGGACAGTCGTGAAAAACTGTTTTTT,CASSDWDSREKLFF,TRBJ1-4,NA,TRBD1,TRBV25-1
TGCGCCAGCAGCCCTTGGACGGGCCTCCCCTACGAGCAGTACTTC,CASSPWTGLPYEQYF,TRBJ2-7,many,NA,TRBV4-1
TGTGCCGCCTCGGGACACAACTACGAGCAGTACTTC,CAASGHNYEQYF,TRBJ2-7,many,NA,TRBV10-3
TGTGCCAGCACCAGGGATAGCGATGAGCAGTTCTTC,CASTRDSDEQFF,TRBJ2-1,many,NA,TRBV12-3/TRBV12-4
TGCAGTGCTAGAGATCCGAGCGGGGGCATTCAGTACTTC,CSARDPSGGIQYF,TRBJ2-4,many,TRBD2,TRBV20-1
TGCGCCAGCAGCCAAGAGGAGCCGCAAAACAATGAGCAGTTCTTC,CASSQEEPQNNEQFF,TRBJ2-1,many,NA,TRBV4-1
TGTGCCAGCAGTTTAGCGCTGGGGGGGATGGGGACCTATGGCTACACCTTC,CASSLALGGMGTYGYTF,TRBJ1-2,many,NA,TRBV12-3/TRBV12-4